Detailed here is one T cell receptor (beta chain). The assay was immunoSEQ multiplex PCR, and TCRdb's table has in-frame clones only and misses some. The data hold about 58,000 clones, with around 94% observed a single time. V lost 1 base and J lost 0, with 18 bases in between. Germline V CDR1 and CDR2: SGHAT, FQNNGV. This CDR3 has 18 residues. This sample stems from a study of control samples from healthy donors and cancer patients. The chain combines TRBV11-2 with TRBJ2-5, with D maybe TRBD2 (6 bases). Sequenced: blood. This receptor was obtained from a man between 25 and 39 years old in good health. CDR3 nucleotide sequence: TGTGCCAGCAGCTTAGGGGGGACGGGGGAGATATACCAAGAGACCCAGTACTTC. It translates to CASSLGGTGEIYQETQYF.